In this sample, the clone carrying this TCR beta chain turned up many times. Its antigen is currently unknown. From germline, CDR1 is MNHEY and CDR2 SVGEGT. This CDR3 region has 14 residues. V was cut by 6 bases and J by 0 bases, with 12 bases left in between. Noted time point: pre-sensitization, week 0. Stated treatment: therapeutic diphenylcyclopropenone sensitization with weekly scalp DPC. A single record per CDR3 protein comes from TCRdb applying MiXCR to the RACE reads. The sample consists of some 400,000 distinct CDR3 sequences, 4% to 6% of them appearing once. This entry comes from a study of human T cells and chemical hapten exposure. At the level of the study: Sensitization employed 2% DPC on approximately 2 cm by approximately 2 cm of upper inner arm skin. Application of 0.01% DPC to the upper back was done by patch test, with a reading at 6 days. Diagnoses of alopecia areata, totalis or universalis occurred in mostly female patients. Study-wide findings and caveats: Expanded TCRs grouped into significantly more large CDR3 similarity clusters than controls produced.

The chain joins TRBV6-2 or TRBV6-3 to TRBJ2-7; D is unclear. The receptor's source is a woman in her forties or fifties with alopecia areata. Some clones in this sample may be carry-over from other donors' samples. Sequenced here: whole blood, sampled in connection with sensitization to the hapten diphenylcyclopropenone (DPC). CDR3 bases: TGTGCCAGCAGGAACACAGCCCCCTCCTACGAGCAGTACTTC. Residues: CASRNTAPSYEQYF.